This T cell receptor beta chain is from a study of blood T cell repertoires in COVID-19. The overall study: The cDNA or gDNA used as material had been derived from T cells, B-cell-depleted T cells, or PBMCs.

Within 2 weeks before study entry, exposed participants met a COVID-19 case. The V gene lost 6 bases and the J gene lost 3 bases, with 12 bases spanning the gap. Germline CDR1 reads LNHDA; CDR2 reads SQIVND (reference sequence). The CDR3 sequence is 14 residues long. Method: immunoSEQ multiplex PCR; TCRdb's copy keeps in-frame clones and lacks some. The top ten clones hold about 0.78% of a sample with approximately 340,000 clones, roughly 92% of them seen once. The chain combines TRBV19 with TRBJ1-5, with D maybe TRBD1 (5 bases). The source material was PBMCs or T cells enriched from blood (not recorded which). This sequence was found in a woman between 40 and 50 years old who had been exposed to COVID-19. DNA of the CDR3: TGTGCCAGTAGGGGCAGACAGAACAATCAGCCCCAGCATTTT. This gives the protein CASRGRQNNQPQHF.